This T cell receptor (beta chain) is drawn from a study of T cell responses to AZD1222 COVID-19 vaccine. Findings and caveats of the study: Only five or six individuals given AZD1222 were seropositive at baseline.

The data were produced by immunoSEQ multiplex PCR, yet TCRdb's version contains in-frame clones alone and is incomplete. The table has 80,000 to 100,000 clones, around 83% seen once; the top ten hold 4.5% to 7%. Trimming took 4 bases from V and 1 from J, leaving 8 bases between them. The CDR3 covers 15 residues. In germline, CDR1 is MNHEY, CDR2 SVGEGT. As regards this clone: Its antigen is as yet unknown.

The clonotype originates from an adult who received the AZD1222 COVID-19 vaccine. The J gene is TRBJ2-6, the V gene TRBV6-2 or TRBV6-3, with D maybe TRBD2 (5 bases). Sample: peripheral blood, taken 28 days after the second AZD1222 dose. CDR3 in DNA: TGTGCCAGCAGTTCCTCGGGGTCTGGGGCCAACGTCCTGACTTTC. It codes for CASSSSGSGANVLTF.